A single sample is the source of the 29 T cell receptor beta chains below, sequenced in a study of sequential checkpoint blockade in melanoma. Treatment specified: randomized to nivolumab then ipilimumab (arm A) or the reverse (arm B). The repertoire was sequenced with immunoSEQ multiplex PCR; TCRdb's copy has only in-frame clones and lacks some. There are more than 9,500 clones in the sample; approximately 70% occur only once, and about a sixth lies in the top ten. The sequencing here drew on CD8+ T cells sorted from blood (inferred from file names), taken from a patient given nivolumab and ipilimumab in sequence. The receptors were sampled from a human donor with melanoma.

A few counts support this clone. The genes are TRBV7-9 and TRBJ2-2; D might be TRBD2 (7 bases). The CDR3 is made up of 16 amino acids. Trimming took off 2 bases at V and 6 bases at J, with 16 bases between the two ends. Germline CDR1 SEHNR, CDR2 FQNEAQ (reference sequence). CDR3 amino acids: CASSLSGAGVAGELFF. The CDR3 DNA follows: TGTGCCAGCAGCTTATCGGGGGCGGGAGTTGCCGGGGAGCTGTTTTTT.

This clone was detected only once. The CDR3 DNA reads TGTGCCTACGGACAGGGGGTGGACACCATATATTTT. Translating it yields CAYGQGVDTIYF. This rearrangement joins TRBV30 to TRBJ1-3; 10 bases map to TRBD1. The CDR3 runs to 12 residues. Per germline, CDR1 GTSNPN and CDR2 SVGIG (reference sequence). Trimming at V came to 7 bases and at J to 8 bases, leaving 5 bases not matched to a gene.

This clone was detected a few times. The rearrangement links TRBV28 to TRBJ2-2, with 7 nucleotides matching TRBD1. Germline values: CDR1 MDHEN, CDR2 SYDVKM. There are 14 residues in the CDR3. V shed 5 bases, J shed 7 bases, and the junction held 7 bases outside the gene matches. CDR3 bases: TGTGCCAGCAGTCTGACAGGGTCTCACGGGGAGCTGTTTTTT. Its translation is CASSLTGSHGELFF.

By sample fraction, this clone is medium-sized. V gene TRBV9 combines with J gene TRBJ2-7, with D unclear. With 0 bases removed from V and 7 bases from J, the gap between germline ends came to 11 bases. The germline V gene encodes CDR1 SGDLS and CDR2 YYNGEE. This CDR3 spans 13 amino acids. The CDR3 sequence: CASSVGSPGEQYF. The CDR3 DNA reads TGTGCCAGCAGCGTAGGAAGCCCCGGGGAGCAGTACTTC.

CDR3 nucleotides: TGTGCCAGCAGTTGGGCAGTTAATCAGCCCCAGCATTTT. Protein: CASSWAVNQPQHF. The gene calls are TRBV27 and TRBJ1-5; D gene ambiguous. The germline gives CDR1 MNHEY, CDR2 SMNVEV (reference sequence). This CDR3 spans 13 amino acids. Trimming pared 4 bases from V and 4 bases from J, leaving 8 bases between.

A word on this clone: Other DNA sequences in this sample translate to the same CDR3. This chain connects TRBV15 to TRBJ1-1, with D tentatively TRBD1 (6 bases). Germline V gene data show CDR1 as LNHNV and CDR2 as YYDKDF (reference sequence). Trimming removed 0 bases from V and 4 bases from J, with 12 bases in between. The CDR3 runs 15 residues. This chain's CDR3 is CATSRDRQGSTEAFF. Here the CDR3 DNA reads TGTGCCACCAGCAGAGATCGGCAGGGGAGCACTGAAGCTTTCTTT.

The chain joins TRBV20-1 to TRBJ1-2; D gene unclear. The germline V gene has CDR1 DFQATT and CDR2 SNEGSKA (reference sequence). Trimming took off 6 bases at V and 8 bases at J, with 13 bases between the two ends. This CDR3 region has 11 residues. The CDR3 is CSAKTPGGYTF. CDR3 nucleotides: TGCAGTGCCAAGACACCGGGGGGCTACACCTTC.

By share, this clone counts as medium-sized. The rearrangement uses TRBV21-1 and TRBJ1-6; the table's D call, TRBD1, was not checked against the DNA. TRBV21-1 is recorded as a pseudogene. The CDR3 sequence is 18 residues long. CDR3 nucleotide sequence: TGTGCCAGCAGCAAATTAAGGGGACAGCCTAGGGCAAATTCACCCCTCCACTTT. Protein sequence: CASSKLRGQPRANSPLHF.

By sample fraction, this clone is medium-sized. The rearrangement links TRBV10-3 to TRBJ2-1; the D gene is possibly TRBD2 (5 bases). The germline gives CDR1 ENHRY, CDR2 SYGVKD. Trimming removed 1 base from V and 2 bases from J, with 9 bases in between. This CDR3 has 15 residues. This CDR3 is CAISEWEPTYNEQFF. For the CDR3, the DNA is TGTGCCATCAGTGAGTGGGAGCCCACCTACAATGAGCAGTTCTTC.

The CDR3 region is CASSPGTGIDEQFF. DNA of the CDR3: TGTGCCAGCAGTCCCGGGACAGGGATCGATGAGCAGTTCTTC. This chain links TRBV5-8 with TRBJ2-1; 9 bases map to TRBD1. Germline V gene sequence: CDR1 SGHTS, CDR2 YDEGEE. The CDR3 contains 14 residues. Germline trimming cut 5 bases from V and 8 bases from J; bases unmatched to any gene: 8.

CDR3 nucleotide sequence: TGTGCCAGCAGTGAATGGGGGGTGTACGAGCAGTACTTC. Translated: CASSEWGVYEQYF. This chain joins TRBV6-1 and TRBJ2-7, with a weak D call TRBD2 (6 bases). Deletions cut 2 bases from V and 4 bases from J, with 9 bases between. This CDR3 comprises 13 residues. The germline V gene has CDR1 MNHNS and CDR2 SASEGT.

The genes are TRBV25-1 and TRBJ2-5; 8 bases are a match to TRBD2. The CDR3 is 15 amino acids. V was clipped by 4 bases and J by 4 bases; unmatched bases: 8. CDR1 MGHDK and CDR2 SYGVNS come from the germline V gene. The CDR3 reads CASSGTGGSGETQYF. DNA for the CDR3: TGTGCCAGCAGTGGAACGGGGGGGTCTGGAGAGACCCAGTACTTC.

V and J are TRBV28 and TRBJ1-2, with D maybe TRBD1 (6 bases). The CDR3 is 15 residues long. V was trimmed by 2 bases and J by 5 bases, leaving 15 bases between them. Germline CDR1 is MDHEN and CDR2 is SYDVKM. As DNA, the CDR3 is TGTGCCAGCAGTTTAATCCGGGGGGCGCGGTATGGCTACACCTTC. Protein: CASSLIRGARYGYTF.

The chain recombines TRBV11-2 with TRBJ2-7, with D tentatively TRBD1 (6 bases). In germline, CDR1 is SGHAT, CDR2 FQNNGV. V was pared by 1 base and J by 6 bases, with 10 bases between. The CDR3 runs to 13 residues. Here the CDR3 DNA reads TGTGCCAGCAGCTTAGTTCTGGGGGCCGAGCAGTACTTC. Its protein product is CASSLVLGAEQYF.

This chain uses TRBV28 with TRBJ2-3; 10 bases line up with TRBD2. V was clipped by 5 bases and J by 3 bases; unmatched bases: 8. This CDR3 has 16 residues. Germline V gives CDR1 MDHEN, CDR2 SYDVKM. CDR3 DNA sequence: TGTGCCAGCAGTCTCCTGGGGACTAGCGCGACAGATACGCAGTATTTT. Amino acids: CASSLLGTSATDTQYF.

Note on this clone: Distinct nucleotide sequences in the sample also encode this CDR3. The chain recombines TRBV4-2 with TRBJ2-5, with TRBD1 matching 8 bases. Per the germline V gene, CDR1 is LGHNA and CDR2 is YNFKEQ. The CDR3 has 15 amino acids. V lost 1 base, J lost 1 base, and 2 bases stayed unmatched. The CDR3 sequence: CASSQGTGFQETQYF. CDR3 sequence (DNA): TGTGCCAGCAGCCAAGGGACAGGGTTCCAAGAGACCCAGTACTTC.

The CDR3 loop is CASSWGDEQYF. In nucleotides, the CDR3 is TGTGCCAGCAGCTGGGGGGACGAGCAGTACTTC. The chain couples TRBV5-6 to TRBJ2-5; D is possibly TRBD2 (6 bases). Judging by the DNA end, TRBJ2-7 fits better; the J call may be wrong. The CDR3 runs 11 residues. Germline-derived CDR1 and CDR2 are SGHDT and YYEEEE.

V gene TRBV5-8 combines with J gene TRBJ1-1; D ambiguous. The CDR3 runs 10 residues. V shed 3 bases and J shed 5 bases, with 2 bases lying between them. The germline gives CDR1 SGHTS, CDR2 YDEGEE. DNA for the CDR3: TGTGCCAGCAGCTCTACTGAAGCTTTCTTT. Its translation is CASSSTEAFF.

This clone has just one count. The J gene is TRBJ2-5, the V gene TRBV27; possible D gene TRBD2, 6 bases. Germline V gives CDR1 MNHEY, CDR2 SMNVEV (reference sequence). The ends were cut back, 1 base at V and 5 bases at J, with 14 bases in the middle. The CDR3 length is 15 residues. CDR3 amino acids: CASSLFRGSPETQYF. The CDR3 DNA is TGTGCCAGCAGTTTATTCCGGGGGTCTCCGGAGACCCAGTACTTC.

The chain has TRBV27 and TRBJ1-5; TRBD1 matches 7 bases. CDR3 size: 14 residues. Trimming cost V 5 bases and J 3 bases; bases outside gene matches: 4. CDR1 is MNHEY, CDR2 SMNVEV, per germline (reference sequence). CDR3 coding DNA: TGTGCCAGCAGTCCACAGGGGTACAATCAGCCCCAGCATTTT. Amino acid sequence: CASSPQGYNQPQHF.

CDR3 loop: CASSVDGRGREQYF. The CDR3 DNA follows: TGTGCCAGCAGCGTAGACGGCAGGGGGCGAGAGCAGTACTTC. This chain joins TRBV9 and TRBJ2-7; 8 bases are shared with TRBD1. The CDR3 has 14 residues. Germline loops: CDR1 SGDLS, CDR2 YYNGEE. With 0 bases clipped from V and 7 bases from J, the junction kept 6 bases outside the gene matches.

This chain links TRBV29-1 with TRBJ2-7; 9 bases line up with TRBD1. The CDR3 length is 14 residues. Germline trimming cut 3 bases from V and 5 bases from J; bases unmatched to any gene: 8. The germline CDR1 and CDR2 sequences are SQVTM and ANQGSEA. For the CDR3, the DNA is TGCAGCGTTGACCCGGGACAGGGTGCCAACGAGCAGTACTTC. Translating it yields CSVDPGQGANEQYF.

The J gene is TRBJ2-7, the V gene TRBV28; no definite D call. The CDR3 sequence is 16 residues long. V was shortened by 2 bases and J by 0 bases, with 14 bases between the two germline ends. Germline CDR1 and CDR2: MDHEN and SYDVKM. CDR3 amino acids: CASSLARVLSSYEQYF. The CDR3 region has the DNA TGTGCCAGCAGTTTAGCCCGGGTCTTGAGCTCCTACGAGCAGTACTTC.

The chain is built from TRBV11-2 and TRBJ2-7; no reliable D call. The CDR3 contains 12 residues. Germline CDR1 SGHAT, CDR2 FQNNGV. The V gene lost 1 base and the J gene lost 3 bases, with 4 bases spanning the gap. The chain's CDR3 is CASSLGYYEQYF. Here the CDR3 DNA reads TGTGCCAGCAGCTTAGGTTACTACGAGCAGTACTTC.

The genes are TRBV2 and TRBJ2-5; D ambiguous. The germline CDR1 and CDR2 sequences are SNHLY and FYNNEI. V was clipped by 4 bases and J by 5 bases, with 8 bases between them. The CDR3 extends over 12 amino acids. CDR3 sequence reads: CASSGLLETQYF. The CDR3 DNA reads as TGTGCCAGCAGTGGTTTATTGGAGACCCAGTACTTC. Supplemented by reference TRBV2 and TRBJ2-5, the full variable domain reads EPEVTQTPSHQVTQMGQEVILRCVPISNHLYFYWYRQILGQKVEFLVSFYNNEISEKSEIFDDQFSVERPDGSNFTLKIRSTKLEDSAMYFCASSGLLETQYFGPGTRLLVL.

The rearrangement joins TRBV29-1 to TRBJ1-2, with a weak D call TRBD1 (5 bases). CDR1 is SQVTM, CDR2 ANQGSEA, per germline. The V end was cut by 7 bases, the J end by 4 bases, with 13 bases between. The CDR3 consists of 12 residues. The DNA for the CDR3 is TGCAGCGCTACCGGGACTATCTATGGCTACACCTTC. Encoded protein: CSATGTIYGYTF.

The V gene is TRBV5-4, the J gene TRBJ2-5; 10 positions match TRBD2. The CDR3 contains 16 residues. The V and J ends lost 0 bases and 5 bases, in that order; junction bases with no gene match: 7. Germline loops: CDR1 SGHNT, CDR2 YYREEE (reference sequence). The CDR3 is CASSLAAGGDRETQYF. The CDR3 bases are TGTGCCAGCAGCTTGGCAGCGGGGGGGGATCGGGAGACCCAGTACTTC.

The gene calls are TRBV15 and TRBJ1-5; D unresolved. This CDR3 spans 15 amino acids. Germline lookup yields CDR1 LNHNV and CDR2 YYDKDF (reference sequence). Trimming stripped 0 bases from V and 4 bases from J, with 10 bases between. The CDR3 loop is CATSRDSPANQPQHF. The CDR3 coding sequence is TGTGCCACCAGCAGAGATAGTCCCGCGAATCAGCCCCAGCATTTT.

CDR3 DNA sequence: TGTGCCAGCAGCTCACCCGCGACAGGGGAGAACGAGCAGTACTTC. Amino acid sequence: CASSSPATGENEQYF. J is TRBJ2-7 and V is TRBV27; 8 bases align to TRBD1. Germline trimming cut 6 bases from V and 5 bases from J; bases unmatched to any gene: 12. Germline CDR1 is MNHEY and CDR2 is SMNVEV (reference sequence). The CDR3 runs 15 residues.